The 20 T cell receptor beta chains in this list originate from one sample, sequenced in a study of blood T cell repertoires in COVID-19. Generated by immunoSEQ multiplex PCR, the TCRdb table keeps only in-frame clones and is missing some. The sample yields around 100,000 clones, 85% seen once. Input material: peripheral blood. These receptors all stem from a human donor in a cohort sampled during active COVID-19.

The chain links TRBV28 to TRBJ1-1, with TRBD1 as a possible D gene (6 bases). V shed 7 bases and J shed 0 bases, with 18 bases lying between them. The CDR3 totals 16 residues. Germline V CDR1 and CDR2: MDHEN, SYDVKM. The CDR3 protein is CASTRGGALLNTEAFF. The CDR3 bases are TGTGCCAGCACCCGGGGGGGGGCCTTATTGAACACTGAAGCTTTCTTT.

The V call is TRBV30, the J call TRBJ1-6; TRBD1 is a possible D gene (6 bases). The germline CDR1 and CDR2 sequences are GTSNPN and SVGIG (reference sequence). V was shortened by 2 bases and J by 7 bases, with 15 bases between the two germline ends. CDR3 length: 15 amino acids. The CDR3 spells CAWSYRDNWNSPLHF. The DNA of the CDR3 is TGTGCCTGGAGTTACAGGGATAATTGGAATTCACCCCTCCACTTT.

This rearrangement joins TRBV5-1 to TRBJ2-7; 14 nucleotides align to TRBD2. The V gene's germline CDR1 is SGHRS and CDR2 YFSETQ. This CDR3 has 15 amino acids. The V and J ends lost 4 bases and 6 bases, in that order; junction bases with no gene match: 6. CDR3 residues: CASSAGLAGVSEQYF. CDR3 DNA: TGCGCCAGCAGCGCGGGACTAGCGGGAGTGAGCGAGCAGTACTTC.

V usage is TRBV14 and J usage is TRBJ1-1; 8 positions agree with TRBD1. This CDR3 has 17 residues. The germline V gene encodes CDR1 SGHDN and CDR2 FVKESK. The V gene end was trimmed by 4 bases and the J gene end by 3 bases; junction bases not matched to a gene: 13. The DNA for the CDR3 is TGTGCCAGCAGCCCCACTGTATGGACAGGGTTGCACACTGAAGCTTTCTTT. Its translation is CASSPTVWTGLHTEAFF.

This clone was counted a few times. CDR3 region: CASSGGQGYTGELFF. As DNA, the CDR3 is TGTGCCAGCAGCGGAGGACAGGGCTACACCGGGGAGCTGTTTTTT. This chain links TRBV7-9 with TRBJ2-2; the match to TRBD1 covers 8 bases. CDR3 length equals 15 residues. Germline V gene lookup returns CDR1 SEHNR and CDR2 FQNEAQ (reference sequence). The V segment lost 5 bases and the J segment 3 bases; nucleotides outside the gene matches: 5.

The rearrangement joins TRBV5-4 to TRBJ1-2; 9 bases agree with TRBD1. The germline V gene has CDR1 SGHNT and CDR2 YYREEE (reference sequence). This CDR3 region has 14 residues. The ends lost 3 bases at V and 6 bases at J; junction bases unmatched: 6. The chain's CDR3 is CASSWGTGSNGYTF. DNA for the CDR3: TGTGCCAGCAGCTGGGGGACAGGGTCGAATGGCTACACCTTC.

The genes are TRBV6-6 and TRBJ1-1; 9 bases are shared with TRBD1. CDR3 size: 13 residues. Germline V gene data show CDR1 as MNHNY and CDR2 as SVGAGI (reference sequence). V was clipped by 8 bases and J by 2 bases; unmatched bases: 3. The CDR3 sequence is CASGQGINTEAFF. CDR3 DNA: TGTGCCAGCGGACAGGGGATTAACACTGAAGCTTTCTTT.

This clone occurred a few times. The chain employs TRBV2 and TRBJ1-1; D call uncertain. The length of the CDR3 is 13 residues. V was clipped by 5 bases and J by 0 bases, with 7 bases between them. The germline V gene has CDR1 SNHLY and CDR2 FYNNEI. The CDR3 DNA reads TGTGCCAGCAGTTTCCAGGTGAACACTGAAGCTTTCTTT. Its translation is CASSFQVNTEAFF.

V gene TRBV7-8 combines with J gene TRBJ1-2, with D possibly TRBD1 on 6 matching bases. Trimming pared 1 base from V and 5 bases from J, leaving 11 bases between. The length of the CDR3 is 14 residues. The germline gives CDR1 SGHVS, CDR2 FQNEAQ. The CDR3 loop is CASSLDGGGYGYTF. CDR3 coding DNA: TGTGCCAGCAGCTTAGATGGGGGCGGGTATGGCTACACCTTC.

The V call is TRBV7-8, the J call TRBJ2-1; TRBD2 aligns across 10 bases. The CDR3 covers 16 residues. The V and J ends lost 5 bases and 7 bases, in that order; junction bases with no gene match: 11. From germline, CDR1 is SGHVS and CDR2 FQNEAQ. CDR3 in DNA: TGTGCCAGCAGCCTACCTAAGCGGGAGGGTAATAATGAGCAGTTCTTC. It codes for CASSLPKREGNNEQFF.

This clone has only one observation. The chain carries TRBV18 and TRBJ2-7, with D possibly matching TRBD2 (7 bases). CDR3 length equals 17 residues. Germline V gene lookup returns CDR1 KGHSH and CDR2 LQKENI. V lost 6 bases, J lost 1 base, and 22 bases lay in between. CDR3 loop: CASSPTTGRGGSYEQYF. In DNA, the CDR3 is TGTGCCAGCTCTCCCACCACGGGGAGGGGGGGATCCTACGAGCAGTACTTC.

This sequence joins TRBV19 and TRBJ2-1; 12 bases map to TRBD2. V lost 9 bases and J lost 0; bases outside the gene matches: 9. The CDR3 consists of 17 residues. Germline lookup yields CDR1 LNHDA and CDR2 SQIVND (reference sequence). The CDR3 loop reads CASRSSGGGISYNEQFF. The CDR3 nucleotides are TGTGCCAGCCGTTCTAGCGGGGGGGGTATCTCCTACAATGAGCAGTTCTTC.

The chain combines TRBV6-5 with TRBJ2-3; the D is unclear. Germline CDR1 and CDR2: MNHEY and SVGAGI. This CDR3 has 12 amino acids. The V end lost 11 bases, the J end lost 4 bases, and 13 bases lay between the germline ends. The CDR3, as DNA: TGTGCCGCCACGTCCCAGGCAGATACGCAGTATTTT. Encoded protein: CAATSQADTQYF.

CDR3 loop: CASSLAGTGGPSPDTQYF. In nucleotides, the CDR3 is TGCGCCAGCAGCTTGGCGGGGACAGGGGGTCCTTCCCCAGATACGCAGTATTTT. V is TRBV5-1 and J is TRBJ2-3; TRBD1 aligns across 11 bases. Germline V gene lookup returns CDR1 SGHRS and CDR2 YFSETQ. This CDR3 spans 18 amino acids. Losses at the gene ends were 0 bases for V and 4 bases for J; bases not matched to a gene: 10.

The J gene is TRBJ1-1, the V gene TRBV2, with 7 bases aligning to TRBD1. Losses at the gene ends were 11 bases for V and 7 bases for J; bases not matched to a gene: 10. The germline CDR1 and CDR2 sequences are SNHLY and FYNNEI. The CDR3 has 12 amino acids. The CDR3, as DNA: TGTGCCGAGGGGGACAGATTATTTGAAGCTTTCTTT. It translates to CAEGDRLFEAFF. The whole variable domain, filled in from reference TRBV2 and TRBJ1-1, reads EPEVTQTPSHQVTQMGQEVILRCVPISNHLYFYWYRQILGQKVEFLVSFYNNEISEKSEIFDDQFSVERPDGSNFTLKIRSTKLEDSAMYFCAEGDRLFEAFFGQGTRLTVV.

This clone occurred once. This chain joins TRBV5-4 and TRBJ2-2, with 8 bases lining up with TRBD2. V was clipped by 2 bases and J by 3 bases; unmatched bases: 3. The CDR3 contains 15 residues. The V gene's germline CDR1 is SGHNT and CDR2 YYREEE (reference sequence). The CDR3 DNA sequence: TGTGCCAGCAGCTTCTCGGGGGGGTACACCGGGGAGCTGTTTTTT. Protein product: CASSFSGGYTGELFF.

This clone was counted only a few times. J is TRBJ1-1 and V is TRBV6-5, with a tentative D call TRBD1 (6 bases). The CDR3 is made up of 13 amino acids. V lost 7 bases and J lost 11, with 20 bases in between. Germline assignment: CDR1 MNHEY and CDR2 SVGAGI. CDR3 protein: CASTPSGGLYAFF. The CDR3 DNA reads as TGTGCCAGCACCCCGTCGGGGGGGCTATACGCTTTCTTT.

The chain links TRBV2 to TRBJ2-5, with 10 bases that match TRBD1. This CDR3 region has 14 residues. The ends lost 3 bases at V and 2 bases at J; junction bases unmatched: 0. Germline V gene sequence: CDR1 SNHLY, CDR2 FYNNEI. The CDR3 region has the DNA TGTGCCAGCAGTGAGGGACAGGGGCAAGAGACCCAGTACTTC. This sequence encodes CASSEGQGQETQYF.

The chain links TRBV7-9 to TRBJ2-4; D call uncertain. CDR1 is SEHNR and CDR2 is FQNEAQ in the germline V gene (reference sequence). Trimming removed 2 bases at V and 0 bases at J, with 8 bases between. The CDR3 totals 15 residues. The CDR3 DNA reads TGTGCCAGCAGCTTAAGTCGGGTAGCCAAAAACATTCAGTACTTC. It yields the protein CASSLSRVAKNIQYF.

The V and J genes are TRBV28 and TRBJ2-7, with 10 bases matching TRBD1. V gave up 6 bases and J gave up 1 base; unmatched junction bases: 6. In germline, CDR1 is MDHEN, CDR2 SYDVKM. The CDR3 contains 15 residues. In nucleotides, the CDR3 is TGTGCCAGCAGGGCCCCGGGACAGGGGTCCTACGAGCAGTACTTC. This encodes CASRAPGQGSYEQYF.